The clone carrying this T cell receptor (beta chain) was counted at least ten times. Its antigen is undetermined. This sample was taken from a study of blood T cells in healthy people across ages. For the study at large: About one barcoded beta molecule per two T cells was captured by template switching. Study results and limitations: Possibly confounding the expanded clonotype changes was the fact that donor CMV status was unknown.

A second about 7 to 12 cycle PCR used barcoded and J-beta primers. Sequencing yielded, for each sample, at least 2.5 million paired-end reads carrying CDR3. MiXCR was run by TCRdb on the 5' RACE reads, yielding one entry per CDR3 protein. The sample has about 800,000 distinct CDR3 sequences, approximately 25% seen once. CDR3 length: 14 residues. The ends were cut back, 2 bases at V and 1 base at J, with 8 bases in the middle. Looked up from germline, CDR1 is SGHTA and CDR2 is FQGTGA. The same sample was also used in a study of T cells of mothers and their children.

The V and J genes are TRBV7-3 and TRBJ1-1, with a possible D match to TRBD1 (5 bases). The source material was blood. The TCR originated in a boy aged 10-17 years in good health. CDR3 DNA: TGTGCCAGCAGCTTAGGGGGTCGGAACACTGAAGCTTTCTTT. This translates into CASSLGGRNTEAFF.